The 30 T cell receptor beta chains presented below share a single source sample, sequenced in a study of cytomegalovirus exposure and HLA in healthy donors. Clones were read by immunoSEQ multiplex PCR, and TCRdb kept only the in-frame ones, dropping some. The sample contains 55,000 to 65,000 clones, around 90% of which appear only once. Input material: PBMCs. The receptors stem from a man between 18 and 35 years old in good health and CMV-seronegative.

The chain has TRBV28 and TRBJ2-7; TRBD2 is a possible D gene (6 bases). This CDR3 spans 15 amino acids. The germline V and J ends were trimmed by 10 bases and 2 bases, with 21 bases remaining between them. CDR1 and CDR2 (germline): MDHEN, SYDVKM. This CDR3 is CATRLGGIGTYEQYF. For the CDR3, the DNA is TGTGCCACTCGCCTAGGAGGGATAGGAACCTACGAGCAGTACTTC.

CDR3 residues: CASSLGQGTDTQYF. CDR3 DNA: TGTGCCAGCAGTCTTGGACAGGGTACAGATACGCAGTATTTT. The rearrangement links TRBV6-6 to TRBJ2-3; 8 nucleotides match TRBD1. The ends lost 5 bases at V and 3 bases at J; junction bases unmatched: 4. The CDR3 spans 14 residues. Germline V gene sequence: CDR1 MNHNY, CDR2 SVGAGI (reference sequence).

The genes are TRBV28 and TRBJ2-1, with TRBD2 matching over 11 bases. The V gene's germline CDR1 is MDHEN and CDR2 SYDVKM. V lost 5 bases and J lost 8; bases outside the gene matches: 11. The CDR3 runs 16 residues. The CDR3 sequence is CASSRGGTSGFHEQFF. Written as DNA, the CDR3 is TGTGCCAGCAGTAGGGGGGGGACTAGCGGATTCCATGAGCAGTTCTTC. Full variable domain (remainder filled in from reference TRBV28 and TRBJ2-1): DVKVTQSSRYLVKRTGEKVFLECVQDMDHENMFWYRQDPGLGLRLIYFSYDVKMKEKGDIPEGYSVSREKKERFSLILESASTNQTSMYLCASSRGGTSGFHEQFFGPGTRLTVL.

The genes are TRBV18 and TRBJ2-5; 9 bases align to TRBD1. Germline V gene lookup returns CDR1 KGHSH and CDR2 LQKENI. This CDR3 contains 14 residues. J gave up 4 bases and V 6 bases, and 6 bases lay outside the gene matches. CDR3 sequence reads: CASSLGQGGETQYF. CDR3 nucleotides: TGTGCCAGCTCGTTGGGACAGGGTGGAGAGACCCAGTACTTC.

There are a few counts of this clone. V gene TRBV28 combines with J gene TRBJ2-2; weak D call: TRBD2 (5 bases). Trimming pared 4 bases from V and 4 bases from J, leaving 13 bases between. Germline V lookup: CDR1 MDHEN, CDR2 SYDVKM. The CDR3 has 15 amino acids. Written as DNA, the CDR3 is TGTGCCAGCAGTTGGGGAGCGGAGCTCACCGGGGAGCTGTTTTTT. Translation: CASSWGAELTGELFF.

This chain links TRBV11-2 with TRBJ2-1, with TRBD2 as a possible D gene (6 bases). Germline loops: CDR1 SGHAT, CDR2 FQNNGV. CDR3 length: 17 residues. Trimming left V 4 bases short and J 9 bases short, with 25 bases between. Here the CDR3 DNA reads TGTGCCAGCAGCTCGACGACACGCCGGAGGGGTTTCGGTGAGCAGTTCTTC. Protein sequence: CASSSTTRRRGFGEQFF.

The chain recombines TRBV5-1 with TRBJ2-3; 9 bases are a match to TRBD2. CDR1 and CDR2 from the germline V gene are SGHRS and YFSETQ. This CDR3 has 14 residues. Trimming at V came to 5 bases and at J to 5 bases, leaving 6 bases not matched to a gene. CDR3 nucleotides: TGCGCCAGCAGTCCGGGACTAGCAGTAGATACGCAGTATTTT. This codes for CASSPGLAVDTQYF.

The rearrangement uses TRBV6-4 and TRBJ2-1, with TRBD2 matching over 7 bases. J was trimmed by 8 bases and V by 5 bases; bases with no gene match: 9. Germline-derived CDR1 and CDR2 are MRHNA and SNTAGT. The CDR3 runs 14 residues. For the CDR3, the DNA is TGTGCCAGCAGTCCATCGACCGGGGGGTATGAGCAGTTCTTC. Protein product: CASSPSTGGYEQFF.

V and J are TRBV6-1 and TRBJ1-1, with D perhaps matching TRBD1 (5 bases). Germline-derived CDR1 and CDR2 are MNHNS and SASEGT. V was trimmed by 3 bases and J by 10 bases, leaving 15 bases between them. CDR3 size: 13 residues. CDR3: CASSDDGHHRAFF. The DNA for the CDR3 is TGTGCCAGCAGTGACGACGGACACCACAGAGCTTTCTTT.

The chain combines TRBV6-5 with TRBJ2-1; 11 bases align to TRBD2. The CDR3 is 15 residues long. V lost 6 bases to trimming and J lost 8 bases; unmatched junction nucleotides: 9. CDR1 and CDR2 from the germline V gene are MNHEY and SVGAGI. Here the CDR3 reads CASRLAGAPTDEQFF. As DNA, the CDR3 is TGTGCCAGCAGACTAGCGGGAGCCCCTACGGATGAGCAGTTCTTC.

The chain carries TRBV30 and TRBJ2-1; the match to TRBD1 covers 8 bases. V lost 2 bases, J lost 4 bases, and 4 bases stayed unmatched. The CDR3 extends over 14 amino acids. CDR1 GTSNPN and CDR2 SVGIG come from the germline V gene (reference sequence). The CDR3 reads CAWSSGGLYNEQFF. In DNA form, the CDR3 reads TGTGCCTGGAGTTCAGGGGGCCTTTACAATGAGCAGTTCTTC.

CDR3 residues: CASSLQGLETQYF. The CDR3, as DNA: TGTGCCAGCAGCCTACAGGGGCTGGAGACCCAGTACTTC. V gene TRBV25-1 combines with J gene TRBJ2-5; 7 bases match TRBD1. Unmatched junction bases numbered 6, after V lost 6 bases and J lost 5 bases. This CDR3 is built from 13 residues. Germline V gene data show CDR1 as MGHDK and CDR2 as SYGVNS.

The V gene is TRBV7-3, the J gene TRBJ2-1; maybe TRBD2 (6 bases). The V end was cut by 3 bases, the J end by 8 bases, with 17 bases between. The CDR3 length is 15 residues. Germline V gives CDR1 SGHTA, CDR2 FQGTGA. CDR3 in amino acids: CASSFSSARVHEQFF. The CDR3 DNA reads TGTGCCAGCAGCTTTTCTAGCGCCCGTGTGCATGAGCAGTTCTTC.

This clone has just one count. The chain has TRBV7-9 and TRBJ1-1, with 7 bases fitting TRBD1. This CDR3 region has 16 residues. CDR1 SEHNR and CDR2 FQNEAQ come from the germline V gene (reference sequence). The junction had 10 bases not matched to a gene; V was cut back by 3 bases and J by 3 bases. The DNA of the CDR3 is TGTGCCAGCAGCTTTGGAGGGGGCGGCTCGGACACTGAAGCTTTCTTT. Its translation is CASSFGGGGSDTEAFF.

The chain recombines TRBV6-5 with TRBJ1-2, with a possible D match to TRBD1 (5 bases). CDR1 and CDR2 from the germline V gene are MNHEY and SVGAGI. This CDR3 is built from 14 residues. V was shortened by 3 bases and J by 4 bases, with 12 bases between the two germline ends. The CDR3 here is CASSYTQGGYGYTF. Written as DNA, the CDR3 is TGTGCCAGCAGTTATACCCAGGGTGGCTATGGCTACACCTTC.

The chain uses TRBV5-8 and TRBJ2-4, with 8 positions matching TRBD2. The CDR3 totals 16 residues. Germline V gene data show CDR1 as SGHTS and CDR2 as YDEGEE. The V segment lost 0 bases and the J segment 16 bases; nucleotides outside the gene matches: 18. The CDR3: CASSLADSGSRAKKYF. The CDR3 nucleotides are TGTGCCAGCAGCTTGGCCGACAGCGGGAGCAGGGCAAAAAAATACTTC.

This chain connects TRBV7-2 to TRBJ2-7; the D is unclear. Germline V gives CDR1 SGHTA, CDR2 FQGNSA. V lost 5 bases to trimming and J lost 4 bases, with 12 bases between them. CDR3 size: 13 residues. The chain's CDR3 is CASSRNTKYEQYF. CDR3 DNA: TGTGCCAGCAGCCGGAACACTAAATACGAGCAGTACTTC.

The chain joins TRBV6-1 to TRBJ1-2; 7 nucleotides line up with TRBD1. The germline CDR1 and CDR2 sequences are MNHNS and SASEGT. Germline trimming cut 5 bases from V and 7 bases from J; bases unmatched to any gene: 13. There are 15 residues in the CDR3. CDR3 amino acids: CASSPGTVTFVGYTF. DNA of the CDR3: TGTGCCAGCAGTCCAGGGACAGTTACATTCGTTGGCTACACCTTC.

This clone was detected once. The chain has TRBV5-1 and TRBJ1-2, with 8 bases that match TRBD1. Germline assignment: CDR1 SGHRS and CDR2 YFSETQ. This CDR3 region has 16 residues. V shed 0 bases and J 1 base; nucleotides not matched to a gene: 5. CDR3 region: CASSLAGGRGNYGYTF. Written as DNA, the CDR3 is TGCGCCAGCAGCTTGGCAGGGGGCAGGGGTAACTATGGCTACACCTTC.

The chain combines TRBV19 with TRBJ2-6; maybe TRBD2 (6 bases). The CDR3 totals 17 residues. Looked up from germline, CDR1 is LNHDA and CDR2 is SQIVND (reference sequence). The V and J ends lost 2 bases and 0 bases respectively, with 11 bases between them. The CDR3 region is CASSINRRVSGANVLTF. CDR3 nucleotides: TGTGCCAGTAGTATAAACCGGAGGGTCTCTGGGGCCAACGTCCTGACTTTC.

The CDR3 reads CASSSPGTGADEQYF. In DNA form, the CDR3 reads TGTGCCAGCAGCTCCCCCGGGACAGGGGCAGACGAGCAGTACTTC. The gene calls are TRBV27 and TRBJ2-7, with TRBD1 matching 10 bases. Unmatched junction bases numbered 10, after V lost 6 bases and J lost 5 bases. Germline V gene sequence: CDR1 MNHEY, CDR2 SMNVEV (reference sequence). This CDR3 has 15 residues.

The chain has TRBV7-9 and TRBJ2-7; 9 nucleotides align to TRBD2. This CDR3 is built from 16 residues. The V segment lost 4 bases and the J segment 4 bases; nucleotides outside the gene matches: 11. Looked up from germline, CDR1 is SEHNR and CDR2 is FQNEAQ (reference sequence). CDR3 coding DNA: TGTGCCAGCAGCTCAGACTTTAGCGGGAGTAGGTACGAGCAGTACTTC. This translates into CASSSDFSGSRYEQYF. Full variable domain (missing parts from reference TRBV7-9 and TRBJ2-7): DTGVSQNPRHKITKRGQNVTFRCDPISEHNRLYWYRQTLGQGPEFLTYFQNEAQLEKSRLLSDRFSAERPKGSFSTLEIQRTEQGDSAMYLCASSSDFSGSRYEQYFGPGTRLTVT.

This chain connects TRBV7-9 to TRBJ2-3; 9 bases are a match to TRBD1. The CDR3 has 16 residues. V lost 5 bases and J lost 8; bases outside the gene matches: 14. Germline-derived CDR1 and CDR2 are SEHNR and FQNEAQ (reference sequence). CDR3 region: CASSHAGTGRVGTQYF. The CDR3 DNA follows: TGTGCCAGCAGCCACGCCGGGACAGGGAGAGTTGGTACGCAGTATTTT.

J is TRBJ2-1 and V is TRBV7-8; TRBD1 is a possible D gene (5 bases). V gave up 5 bases and J gave up 0 bases, with 14 bases separating them. The CDR3 covers 16 residues. The germline V gene encodes CDR1 SGHVS and CDR2 FQNEAQ. CDR3 protein: CASSIGAWFSYNEQFF. For the CDR3, the DNA is TGTGCCAGCAGCATAGGGGCATGGTTCTCCTACAATGAGCAGTTCTTC.

V and J are TRBV5-1 and TRBJ2-1, with D tentatively TRBD2 (5 bases). The V gene lost 1 base and the J gene lost 7 bases, with 15 bases spanning the gap. Germline CDR1 SGHRS, CDR2 YFSETQ. The CDR3 totals 15 residues. The CDR3 DNA reads TGCGCCAGCAGCTTGTTAGGCCCCGGAGGAAATGAGCAGTTCTTC. Translating it yields CASSLLGPGGNEQFF.

This clone was seen more than once but under ten times. The CDR3 DNA follows: TGTGCCAGCAGGCAGTATGGCTACACCTTC. This sequence encodes CASRQYGYTF. The rearrangement uses TRBV28 and TRBJ1-2; D call uncertain. The CDR3 runs 10 residues. Germline CDR1 is MDHEN and CDR2 is SYDVKM. The V and J ends lost 6 bases and 5 bases respectively, with 4 bases between them.

This sequence joins TRBV19 and TRBJ1-5; D is uncertain. Germline CDR1 and CDR2: LNHDA and SQIVND (reference sequence). The CDR3 is 16 amino acids. Deletions cut 2 bases from V and 0 bases from J, with 11 bases between. CDR3 sequence (DNA): TGTGCCAGTAGTATAAAGCGGAGAACTAGCAATCAGCCCCAGCATTTT. This translates into CASSIKRRTSNQPQHF. The full variable domain, with the rest looked up from reference TRBV19 and TRBJ1-5, is DGGITQSPKYLFRKEGQNVTLSCEQNLNHDAMYWYRQDPGQGLRLIYYSQIVNDFQKGDIAEGYSVSREKKESFPLTVTSAQKNPTAFYLCASSIKRRTSNQPQHFGDGTRLSIL.

The J gene is TRBJ1-1, the V gene TRBV9, with 9 positions matching TRBD1. Unmatched junction bases numbered 9, after V lost 4 bases and J lost 5 bases. CDR3 size: 15 residues. Germline CDR1 is SGDLS and CDR2 is YYNGEE. The CDR3 protein is CASSPRDREWTEAFF. CDR3 nucleotides: TGTGCCAGCAGCCCTCGGGACAGGGAGTGGACTGAAGCTTTCTTT.

This rearrangement joins TRBV11-2 to TRBJ2-1, with TRBD2 matching 7 bases. The CDR3 is made up of 15 amino acids. In germline, CDR1 is SGHAT, CDR2 FQNNGV. The V segment lost 4 bases and the J segment 7 bases; nucleotides outside the gene matches: 10. CDR3 in amino acids: CASSSRLAVGNEQFF. The CDR3 nucleotides are TGTGCCAGCAGCTCTAGACTAGCCGTAGGGAATGAGCAGTTCTTC.

V is TRBV21-1 and J is TRBJ2-7; whether TRBD2, the table's D call, matches the DNA was not checked. TRBV21-1 is an annotated pseudogene. The CDR3 loop spans 15 amino acids. For the CDR3, the DNA is TGTGCCAGCAGCAAAGACCGACACGGGAACTACGAGCAGTACTTC. Residues: CASSKDRHGNYEQYF.